A single sample is the source of the 24 T cell receptor beta chains below, sequenced in a study of molecular identifiers for immune sequencing clone quantification. MiXCR was run by TCRdb on the PCR reads, yielding one entry per CDR3 protein. The sample contains over 600,000 distinct CDR3 sequences, around 20% of which appear only once. The sequencing input was naive CD8+ T cells from blood, with Jurkat cell RNA spiked in. Documented subset: FACS-sorted CD8+CD4-CCR7+CD45RA+ naive T cells. These receptors were collected from a human donor in good health. Some libraries in this study had Jurkat cell RNA spiked in.

This clonotype has a count of ten or more. CDR3: CASSATGQGPYEQYF. The CDR3, as DNA: TGTGCCAGCAGTGCGACGGGACAGGGGCCCTACGAGCAGTACTTC. This chain joins TRBV25-1 and TRBJ2-7; 10 bases fit TRBD1. The CDR3 runs 15 residues. Germline V lookup: CDR1 MGHDK, CDR2 SYGVNS. Germline trimming cut 4 bases from V and 2 bases from J; bases unmatched to any gene: 5.

This clonotype was seen many times. This sequence joins TRBV20-1 and TRBJ2-5; TRBD2 might be the D (5 bases). Germline lookup yields CDR1 DFQATT and CDR2 SNEGSKA (reference sequence). This CDR3 is built from 12 residues. Trimming left V 6 bases short and J 5 bases short, with 13 bases between. The CDR3 nucleotides are TGCAGTGCCCCCAGGCGGAGGGAGACCCAGTACTTC. This sequence encodes CSAPRRRETQYF.

Worth noting for this clonotype: A read error is possible here, since a much larger clone lies one base away. The chain couples TRBV27 to TRBJ2-7; TRBD1 matches at 9 bases. From germline, CDR1 is MNHEY and CDR2 SMNVEV (reference sequence). The CDR3 consists of 14 residues. CDR3 bases: TGTGCCAGCGGTTTTTCGGGACAGGGCGCCGAGCAGTACTTC. It codes for CASGFSGQGAEQYF.

The rearrangement links TRBV27 to TRBJ2-7, with D tentatively TRBD2 (5 bases). The ends were cut back, 5 bases at V and 3 bases at J, with 11 bases in the middle. There are 13 residues in the CDR3. The germline V gene encodes CDR1 MNHEY and CDR2 SMNVEV (reference sequence). DNA of the CDR3: TGTGCCAGCAGTCTGGGGAGAAACTACGAGCAGTACTTC. Its protein product is CASSLGRNYEQYF.

Only a few counts were recorded for this clonotype. The chain employs TRBV11-2 and TRBJ1-3; D is unclear. Germline CDR1 is SGHAT and CDR2 is FQNNGV. The CDR3 runs to 14 residues. V shed 5 bases and J shed 3 bases, with 11 bases lying between them. The CDR3 loop is CASSAGGSGNTIYF. Here the CDR3 DNA reads TGTGCCAGCAGCGCGGGAGGGAGTGGAAACACCATATATTTT. The variable domain in full, with the rest retrieved from reference TRBV11-2 and TRBJ1-3, is EAGVAQSPRYKIIEKRQSVAFWCNPISGHATLYWYQQILGQGPKLLIQFQNNGVVDDSQLPKDRFSAERLKGVDSTLKIQPAKLEDSAVYLCASSAGGSGNTIYFGEGSWLTVV.

This clonotype was counted many times. This chain uses TRBV6-6 with TRBJ1-4, with D possibly matching TRBD1 (5 bases). Trimming pared 7 bases from V and 8 bases from J, leaving 20 bases between. Germline assignment: CDR1 MNHNY and CDR2 SVGAGI (reference sequence). This CDR3 is built from 15 residues. The CDR3 is CASIKRGDFVEKLFF. The DNA for the CDR3 is TGTGCCAGCATCAAACGTGGGGACTTTGTAGAAAAACTGTTTTTT.

The chain carries TRBV7-9 and TRBJ1-2; TRBD1 aligns across 7 bases. V shed 2 bases, J shed 1 base, and the junction held 4 bases outside the gene matches. The germline V gene has CDR1 SEHNR and CDR2 FQNEAQ (reference sequence). This CDR3 comprises 15 residues. CDR3 sequence: CASSLLGQFNYGYTF. CDR3 in DNA: TGTGCCAGCAGCTTACTGGGACAGTTTAACTATGGCTACACCTTC. Complete variable domain (other parts from reference TRBV7-9 and TRBJ1-2): DTGVSQNPRHKITKRGQNVTFRCDPISEHNRLYWYRQTLGQGPEFLTYFQNEAQLEKSRLLSDRFSAERPKGSFSTLEIQRTEQGDSAMYLCASSLLGQFNYGYTFGSGTRLTVV.

This clonotype was observed a few times. This chain links TRBV6-2 or TRBV6-3 with TRBJ2-2; the D call may be TRBD1 or TRBD2 (5 bases each). This CDR3 is 16 amino acids long. CDR1 and CDR2 (germline): MNHEY, SVGEGT. Between the trimmed V and J ends, which lost 3 bases and 4 bases, there was a span of 15 bases. The CDR3 protein is CASSYIRGRATGELFF. CDR3 coding DNA: TGTGCCAGCAGTTATATAAGGGGACGAGCCACCGGGGAGCTGTTTTTT.

This clonotype has at least ten counts. V is TRBV7-9 and J is TRBJ1-3; D remains unclear. The V and J ends lost 2 bases and 0 bases respectively, with 14 bases between them. Germline-derived CDR1 and CDR2 are SEHNR and FQNEAQ (reference sequence). The CDR3 is 17 amino acids. The CDR3 DNA is TGTGCCAGCAGCTTATGGCTCGTCACGGGCTCTGGAAACACCATATATTTT. This sequence encodes CASSLWLVTGSGNTIYF.

This clonotype was observed at least ten times. This chain connects TRBV28 to TRBJ1-1; no definite D call. The CDR3 extends over 12 amino acids. CDR1 and CDR2 (germline): MDHEN, SYDVKM. With 5 bases removed from V and 5 bases from J, the gap between germline ends came to 9 bases. CDR3 DNA sequence: TGTGCCAGCAGTGAGGTTGGGACTGAAGCTTTCTTT. Its translation is CASSEVGTEAFF.

The gene calls are TRBV3-1 and TRBJ1-2; 7 bases are a match to TRBD1. The CDR3 loop spans 15 amino acids. The ends lost 4 bases at V and 4 bases at J; junction bases unmatched: 9. CDR1 and CDR2 from the germline V gene are LGHDT and YNNKEL (reference sequence). As DNA, the CDR3 is TGTGCCAGCAGCCGAACAGGGGAGTTGGGCTATGGCTACACCTTC. Protein sequence: CASSRTGELGYGYTF. Complete variable domain (other parts from reference TRBV3-1 and TRBJ1-2): DTAVSQTPKYLVTQMGNDKSIKCEQNLGHDTMYWYKQDSKKFLKIMFSYNNKELIINETVPNRFSPKSPDKAHLNLHINSLELGDSAVYFCASSRTGELGYGYTFGSGTRLTVV.

This clonotype was observed at least ten times. The V and J genes are TRBV19 and TRBJ1-5; 12 bases match TRBD1. CDR1 is LNHDA, CDR2 SQIVND, per germline (reference sequence). The CDR3 loop spans 16 amino acids. J gave up 6 bases and V 1 base, and 4 bases lay outside the gene matches. CDR3 protein: CASSIGDRGRGQPQHF. The CDR3 DNA reads as TGTGCCAGTAGTATAGGGGACAGGGGGCGCGGTCAGCCCCAGCATTTT.

In regard to this clonotype: A single base separates this from a much larger clone, so it may be a read error. The CDR3 sequence is CASSQTTGTTNYGYTF. For the CDR3, the DNA is TGCGCCAGCAGCCAGACAACCGGGACAACTAACTATGGCTACACCTTC. The rearrangement links TRBV4-3 to TRBJ1-2; perhaps TRBD1 as D (6 bases). CDR1 and CDR2 (germline): LGHNA, YSLEER. There are 16 residues in the CDR3. Between the trimmed V and J ends, which lost 3 bases and 0 bases, there was a span of 14 bases.

For this clonotype: A single base separates this from a much larger clone, so it may be a read error. Likely a read error: the CDR3 ends without its conserved phenylalanine or tryptophan. J is TRBJ1-1 and V is TRBV5-6, with 7 bases fitting TRBD1. The CDR3 sequence is 16 residues long. CDR1 and CDR2 (germline): SGHDT, YYEEEE. J gave up 5 bases and V 0 bases, and 10 bases lay outside the gene matches. The CDR3 protein is CASSLVRDSGRTEAFS. The DNA for the CDR3 is TGTGCCAGCAGCTTGGTACGGGACAGTGGACGAACTGAAGCTTTCTCT.

This chain connects TRBV27 to TRBJ2-7, with a weak D call TRBD2 (6 bases). Trimming cost V 5 bases and J 6 bases, with 17 bases left between them. Per the germline V gene, CDR1 is MNHEY and CDR2 is SMNVEV (reference sequence). The CDR3 is 14 amino acids. The CDR3 reads CASSTGTAGCEQYF. The DNA for the CDR3 is TGTGCCAGCAGTACCGGGACTGCGGGCTGCGAGCAGTACTTC.

With regard to this clonotype: This may be a read error: a much more frequent sequence differs by one nucleotide. The rearrangement links TRBV19 to TRBJ1-2; D not certain. The CDR3 runs to 12 residues. The germline CDR1 and CDR2 sequences are LNHDA and SQIVND (reference sequence). CDR3 in DNA: TGTGCCAGTAGTACAGCAGGCTATGGCTGCACCTTC. Its translation is CASSTAGYGCTF. Complete variable domain (other parts from reference TRBV19 and TRBJ1-2): DGGITQSPKYLFRKEGQNVTLSCEQNLNHDAMYWYRQDPGQGLRLIYYSQIVNDFQKGDIAEGYSVSREKKESFPLTVTSAQKNPTAFYLCASSTAGYGCTFGSGTRLTVV.

Many counts were recorded for this clonotype. The chain employs TRBV13 and TRBJ2-3, with TRBD2 matching over 7 bases. Germline V gene lookup returns CDR1 PRHDT and CDR2 FYEKMQ (reference sequence). This CDR3 spans 17 amino acids. The V segment lost 0 bases and the J segment 7 bases; nucleotides outside the gene matches: 13. This CDR3 is CASSLGPMSGVGNTQYF. CDR3 coding DNA: TGTGCCAGCAGCTTAGGCCCTATGAGCGGGGTAGGAAATACGCAGTATTTT.

This clonotype occurred many times. The V call is TRBV20-1, the J call TRBJ2-3; a possible D gene is TRBD2 (6 bases). With 6 bases removed from V and 4 bases from J, the gap between germline ends came to 8 bases. Germline CDR1 DFQATT, CDR2 SNEGSKA (reference sequence). The CDR3 loop spans 11 amino acids. This chain's CDR3 is CSAWEADTQYF. CDR3 in DNA: TGCAGTGCCTGGGAGGCAGATACGCAGTATTTT.

This clonotype was recorded many times. V usage is TRBV24-1 and J usage is TRBJ2-3, with TRBD1 identical over 8 bases. The CDR3 length is 16 residues. V trimming: 2 bases; J trimming: 5 bases; junction bases outside the gene matches: 8. From germline, CDR1 is KGHDR and CDR2 SFDVKD. The chain's CDR3 is CATSDSGQGIGDTQYF. CDR3 nucleotides: TGTGCCACCAGTGATTCCGGACAGGGTATAGGAGATACGCAGTATTTT.

This clonotype was recorded at least ten times. The V gene is TRBV7-6, the J gene TRBJ1-1; unclear D gene. CDR3 size: 16 residues. The V end was cut by 0 bases, the J end by 4 bases, with 15 bases between. Germline V gives CDR1 SGHVS, CDR2 FNYEAQ. CDR3: CASSLAPGGHTTEAFF. The CDR3 region has the DNA TGTGCCAGCAGCTTAGCCCCCGGCGGGCACACCACTGAAGCTTTCTTT. The whole variable domain, remainder taken from reference TRBV7-6 and TRBJ1-1, is GAGVSQSPRYKVTKRGQDVALRCDPISGHVSLYWYRQALGQGPEFLTYFNYEAQQDKSGLPNDRFSAERPEGSISTLTIQRTEQRDSAMYRCASSLAPGGHTTEAFFGQGTRLTVV.

Only a few counts were recorded for this clonotype. The J gene is TRBJ2-1, the V gene TRBV28, with TRBD2 matching over 11 bases. Germline trimming cut 6 bases from V and 9 bases from J; bases unmatched to any gene: 10. The CDR3 extends over 15 amino acids. Looked up from germline, CDR1 is MDHEN and CDR2 is SYDVKM. CDR3 amino acids: CASSLTSGSLSEQFF. The CDR3 DNA reads as TGTGCCAGCAGCCTCACTAGCGGGAGTTTATCTGAGCAGTTCTTC.

This clonotype was recorded at least ten times. V usage is TRBV5-6 and J usage is TRBJ1-1, with D tentatively TRBD1 (5 bases). Germline V gives CDR1 SGHDT, CDR2 YYEEEE. The CDR3 sequence is 13 residues long. Between the trimmed V and J ends, which lost 2 bases and 6 bases, there was a span of 11 bases. Here the CDR3 reads CASSLTGPAEAFF. The CDR3 nucleotides read TGTGCCAGCAGCTTAACAGGACCAGCTGAAGCTTTCTTT.

Worth noting for this clonotype: A clone one base away is much larger, so this may be a read error. A read error is likely, as this CDR3 ends without the conserved phenylalanine or tryptophan. The rearrangement uses TRBV28 and TRBJ2-5; D ambiguous. CDR3 length: 14 residues. CDR1 and CDR2 (germline): MDHEN, SYDVKM. V lost 6 bases to trimming and J lost 1 base, with 12 bases between them. The CDR3 loop is CASRPQQPQETQYV. The DNA for the CDR3 is TGTGCCAGCAGACCACAGCAGCCCCAAGAGACCCAGTACGTC.

This clonotype was found many times. This CDR3 reads CATSREKGWTEAFF. The CDR3 DNA reads as TGTGCCACCAGCAGAGAGAAGGGTTGGACTGAAGCTTTCTTT. The chain is built from TRBV15 and TRBJ1-1; D not resolved. The CDR3 has 14 residues. Looked up from germline, CDR1 is LNHNV and CDR2 is YYDKDF (reference sequence). Trimming pared 0 bases from V and 5 bases from J, leaving 10 bases between.